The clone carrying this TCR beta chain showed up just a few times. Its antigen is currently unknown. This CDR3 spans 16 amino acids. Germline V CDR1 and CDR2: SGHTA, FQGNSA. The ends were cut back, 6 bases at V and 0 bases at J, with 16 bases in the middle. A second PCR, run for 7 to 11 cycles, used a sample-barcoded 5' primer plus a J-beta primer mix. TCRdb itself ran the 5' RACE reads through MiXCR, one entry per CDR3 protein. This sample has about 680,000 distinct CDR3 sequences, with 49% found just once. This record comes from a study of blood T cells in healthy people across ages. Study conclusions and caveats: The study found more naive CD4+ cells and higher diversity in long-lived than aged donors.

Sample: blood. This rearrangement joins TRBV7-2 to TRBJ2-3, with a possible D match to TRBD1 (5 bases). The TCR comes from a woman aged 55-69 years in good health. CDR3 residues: CASRSGQHLSTDTQYF. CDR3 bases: TGTGCCAGCAGATCCGGACAACACCTGAGCACAGATACGCAGTATTTT.